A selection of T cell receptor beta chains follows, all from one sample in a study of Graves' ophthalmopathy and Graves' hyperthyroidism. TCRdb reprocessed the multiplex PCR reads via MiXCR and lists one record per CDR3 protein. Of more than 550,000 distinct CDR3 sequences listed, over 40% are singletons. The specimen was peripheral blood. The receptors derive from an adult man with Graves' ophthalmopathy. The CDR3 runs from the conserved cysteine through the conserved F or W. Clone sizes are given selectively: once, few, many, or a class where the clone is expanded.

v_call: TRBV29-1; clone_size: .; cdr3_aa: CSVDGSYGYTIYF
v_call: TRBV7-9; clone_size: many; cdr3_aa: CASSIGGNSPLHF
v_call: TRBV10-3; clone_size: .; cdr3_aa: CAITKQGASNYGYTF
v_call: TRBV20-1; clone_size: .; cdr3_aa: CSARDDRFSNQPQHF
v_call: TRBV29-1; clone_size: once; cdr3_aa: CSVGYLGGLEQYF
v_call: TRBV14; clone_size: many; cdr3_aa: CASSLIVTGELFF
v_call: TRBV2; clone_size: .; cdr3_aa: CASLSPGQGAGNTIYF
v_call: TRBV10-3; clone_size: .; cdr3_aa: CAISVQTSGSPNTDTQYF
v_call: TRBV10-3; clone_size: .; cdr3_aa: CAIGPGELFF
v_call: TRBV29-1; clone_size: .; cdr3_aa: CSVDSGGSSEQYF
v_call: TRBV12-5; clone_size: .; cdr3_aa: CANQATNTGELFF
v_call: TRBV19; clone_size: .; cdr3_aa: CAWIRVGRGTEAFF
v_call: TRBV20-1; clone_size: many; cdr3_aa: CSAARTVSTNEKLFF
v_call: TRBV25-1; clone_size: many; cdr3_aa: CASSDSGVRLYGYTF
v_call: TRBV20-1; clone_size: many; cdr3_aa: CSARLTSSTDTQYF
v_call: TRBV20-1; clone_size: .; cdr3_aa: CSAPPASGSIEQYF
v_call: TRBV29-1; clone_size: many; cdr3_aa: CSVVTGGTGELFF
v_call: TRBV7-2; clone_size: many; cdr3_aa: CASSPRQGAWEQYF
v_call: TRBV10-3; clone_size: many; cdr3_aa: CAISETRDDGRRGYTF
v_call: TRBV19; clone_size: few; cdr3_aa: CASSRRTGRYEQYF
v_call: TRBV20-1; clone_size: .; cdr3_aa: CSARDLGRGDKQYF
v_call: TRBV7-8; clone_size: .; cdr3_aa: CASRPGLTYGYTF
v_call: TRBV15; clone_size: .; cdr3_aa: CATSLRSWESNTEASF
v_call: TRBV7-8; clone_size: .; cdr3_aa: CASSLDTGGYTF
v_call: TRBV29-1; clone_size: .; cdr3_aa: CRDRADYEQYF
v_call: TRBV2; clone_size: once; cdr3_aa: CASLQVRLAEAYEQYF
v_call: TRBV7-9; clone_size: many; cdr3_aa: CASSLAPVAMNTEAFF
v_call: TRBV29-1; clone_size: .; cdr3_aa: CSFVGTGSYGYTF
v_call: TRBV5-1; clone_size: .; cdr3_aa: CASSLGRQRDATDTQYF
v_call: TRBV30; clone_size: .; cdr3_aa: CARSVGGYGYTF
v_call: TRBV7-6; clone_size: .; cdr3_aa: CASSLDRLYRDRDSGELFF
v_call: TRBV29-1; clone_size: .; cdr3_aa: CSVVLRAGDGPYEQYF
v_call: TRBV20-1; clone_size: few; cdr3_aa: CSAGDSNSPLHF
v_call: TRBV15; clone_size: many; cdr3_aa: CATSSTGPPYEQYF
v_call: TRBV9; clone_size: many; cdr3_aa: CASSVGTPHSPLHF
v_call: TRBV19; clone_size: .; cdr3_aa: CASRRDRAAPLHF
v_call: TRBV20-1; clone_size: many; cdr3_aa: CSARDREGTTEAFF
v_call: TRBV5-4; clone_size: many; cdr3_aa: CASSLSTTHEQYF
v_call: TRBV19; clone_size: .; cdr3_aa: CASTLQGSTGELFF
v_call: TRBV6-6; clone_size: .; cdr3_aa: CASSTPGGGVGNSPLHF
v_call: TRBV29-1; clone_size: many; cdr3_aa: CSVGLVDSGNTIYF
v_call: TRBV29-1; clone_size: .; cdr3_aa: CSVGGAGNQPQHF
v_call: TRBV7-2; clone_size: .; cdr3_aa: CASSPRSRGAGGYTF
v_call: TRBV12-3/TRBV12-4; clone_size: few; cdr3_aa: CASTPTGGPNEKLFF
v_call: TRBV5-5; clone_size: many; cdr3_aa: CASTETGLGEKLFF
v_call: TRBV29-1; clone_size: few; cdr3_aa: CSLGSSGNTIYF